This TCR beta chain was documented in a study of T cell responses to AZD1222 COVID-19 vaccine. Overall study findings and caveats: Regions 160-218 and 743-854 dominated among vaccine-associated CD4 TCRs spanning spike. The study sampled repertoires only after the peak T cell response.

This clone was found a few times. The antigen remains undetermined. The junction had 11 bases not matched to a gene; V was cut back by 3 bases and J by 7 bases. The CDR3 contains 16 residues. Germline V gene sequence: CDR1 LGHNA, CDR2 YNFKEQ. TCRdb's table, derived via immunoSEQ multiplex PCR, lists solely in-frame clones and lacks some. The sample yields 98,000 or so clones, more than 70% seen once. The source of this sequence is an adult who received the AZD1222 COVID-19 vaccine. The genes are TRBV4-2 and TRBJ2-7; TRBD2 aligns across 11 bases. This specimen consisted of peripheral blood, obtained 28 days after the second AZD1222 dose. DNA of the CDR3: TGTGCCAGCAGCCAGGGACTAGCGGAGGGGCGATTGGAGCAGTACTTC. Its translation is CASSQGLAEGRLEQYF.